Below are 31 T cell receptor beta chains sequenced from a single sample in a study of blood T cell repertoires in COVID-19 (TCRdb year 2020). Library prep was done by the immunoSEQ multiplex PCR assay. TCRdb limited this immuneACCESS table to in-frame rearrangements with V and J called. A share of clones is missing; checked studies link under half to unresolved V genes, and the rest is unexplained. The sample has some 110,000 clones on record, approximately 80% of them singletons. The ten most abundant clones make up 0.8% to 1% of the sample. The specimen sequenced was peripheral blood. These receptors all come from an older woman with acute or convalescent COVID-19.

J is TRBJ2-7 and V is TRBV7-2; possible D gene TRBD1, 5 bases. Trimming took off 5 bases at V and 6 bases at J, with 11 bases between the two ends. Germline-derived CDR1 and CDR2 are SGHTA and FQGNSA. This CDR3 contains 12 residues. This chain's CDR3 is CASSLGPGEQYF. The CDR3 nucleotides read TGTGCCAGCAGCCTGGGGCCTGGCGAGCAGTACTTC.

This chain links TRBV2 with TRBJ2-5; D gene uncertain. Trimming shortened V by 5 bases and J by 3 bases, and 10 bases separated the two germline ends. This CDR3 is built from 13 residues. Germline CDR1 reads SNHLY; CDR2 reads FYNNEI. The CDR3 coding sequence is TGTGCCAGCAGTCAAGGTCCTGAAGAGACCCAGTACTTC. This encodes CASSQGPEETQYF.

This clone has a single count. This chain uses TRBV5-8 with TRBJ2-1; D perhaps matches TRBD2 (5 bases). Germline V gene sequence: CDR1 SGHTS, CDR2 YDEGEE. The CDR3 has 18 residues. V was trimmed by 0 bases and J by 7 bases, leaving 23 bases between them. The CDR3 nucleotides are TGTGCCAGCAGCTTGGTCCCCCATAGCCGGAGGTCCAGGAATGAGCAGTTCTTC. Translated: CASSLVPHSRRSRNEQFF.

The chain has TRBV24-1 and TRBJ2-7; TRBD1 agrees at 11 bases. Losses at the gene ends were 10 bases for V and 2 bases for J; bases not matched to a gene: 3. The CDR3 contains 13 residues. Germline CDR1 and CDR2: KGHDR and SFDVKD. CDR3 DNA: TGTGCCACGGGACAGGGGGAGCCCTACGAGCAGTACTTC. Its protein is CATGQGEPYEQYF.

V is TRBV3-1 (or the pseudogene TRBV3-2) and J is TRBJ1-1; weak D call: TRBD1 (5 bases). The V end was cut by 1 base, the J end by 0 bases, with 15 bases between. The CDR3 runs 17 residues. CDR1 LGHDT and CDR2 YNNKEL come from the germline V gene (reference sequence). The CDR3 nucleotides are TGTGCCAGCAGCCAAGGTATAGGGGCCGCCTTGAACACTGAAGCTTTCTTT. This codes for CASSQGIGAALNTEAFF.

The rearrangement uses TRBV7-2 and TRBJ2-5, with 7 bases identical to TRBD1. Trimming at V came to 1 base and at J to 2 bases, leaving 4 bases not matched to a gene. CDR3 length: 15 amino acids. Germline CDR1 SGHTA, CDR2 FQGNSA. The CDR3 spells CASSLGWTGQETQYF. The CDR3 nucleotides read TGTGCCAGCAGCTTAGGCTGGACAGGACAAGAGACCCAGTACTTC.

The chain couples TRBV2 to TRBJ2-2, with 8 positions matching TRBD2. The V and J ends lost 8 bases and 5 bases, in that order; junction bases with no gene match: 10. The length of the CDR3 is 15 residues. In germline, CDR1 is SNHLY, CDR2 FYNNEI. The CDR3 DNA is TGTGCCAGCCGGGAAGGAGGGACTAGGACCGGGGAGCTGTTTTTT. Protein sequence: CASREGGTRTGELFF.

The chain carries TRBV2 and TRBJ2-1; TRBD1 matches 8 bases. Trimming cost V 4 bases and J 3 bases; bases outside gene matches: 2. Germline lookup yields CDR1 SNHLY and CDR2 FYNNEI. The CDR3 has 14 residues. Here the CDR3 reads CASSGTGSYNEQFF. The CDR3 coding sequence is TGTGCCAGCAGTGGGACAGGGAGCTACAATGAGCAGTTCTTC.

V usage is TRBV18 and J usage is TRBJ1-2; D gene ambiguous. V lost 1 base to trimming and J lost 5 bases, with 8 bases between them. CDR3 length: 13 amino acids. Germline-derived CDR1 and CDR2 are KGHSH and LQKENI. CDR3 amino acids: CASSPQAGYGYTF. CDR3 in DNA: TGTGCCAGCTCACCACAGGCAGGATATGGCTACACCTTC.

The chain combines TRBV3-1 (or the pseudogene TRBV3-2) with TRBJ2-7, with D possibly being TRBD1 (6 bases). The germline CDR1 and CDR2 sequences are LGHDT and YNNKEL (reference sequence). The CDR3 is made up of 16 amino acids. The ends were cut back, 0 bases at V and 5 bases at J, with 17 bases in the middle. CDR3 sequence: CASSQDREQGRHEQYF. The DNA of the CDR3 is TGTGCCAGCAGCCAAGATAGGGAACAGGGTAGACACGAGCAGTACTTC.

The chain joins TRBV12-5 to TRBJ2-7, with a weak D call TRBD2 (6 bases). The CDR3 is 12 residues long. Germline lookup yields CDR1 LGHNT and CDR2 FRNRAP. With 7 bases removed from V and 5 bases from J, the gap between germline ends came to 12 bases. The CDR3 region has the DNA TGTGCTAGTGAGGGGAGGACGGACGAGCAGTACTTC. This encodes CASEGRTDEQYF.

This CDR3 reads CATSRGSGSSTDTQYF. The CDR3 region has the DNA TGTGCCACCAGCAGAGGTAGCGGCTCGAGCACAGATACGCAGTATTTT. V usage is TRBV15 and J usage is TRBJ2-3, with a tentative D call TRBD2 (6 bases). Germline assignment: CDR1 LNHNV and CDR2 YYDKDF (reference sequence). CDR3 length: 16 residues. V lost 1 base and J 0 bases, leaving 11 bases between the germline ends.

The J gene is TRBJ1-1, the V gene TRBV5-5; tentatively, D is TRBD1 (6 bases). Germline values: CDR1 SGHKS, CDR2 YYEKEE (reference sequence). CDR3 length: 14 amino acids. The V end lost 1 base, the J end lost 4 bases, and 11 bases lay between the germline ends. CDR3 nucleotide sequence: TGTGCCAGCAGCTTGACGGGGGGCAGCACTGAAGCTTTCTTT. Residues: CASSLTGGSTEAFF.

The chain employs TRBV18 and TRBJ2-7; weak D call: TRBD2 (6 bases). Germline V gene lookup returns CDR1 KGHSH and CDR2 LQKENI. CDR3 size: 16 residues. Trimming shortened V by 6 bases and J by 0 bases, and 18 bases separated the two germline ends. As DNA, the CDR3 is TGTGCCAGCTCCATAGGAGGGCGGGGCGGCTCCTACGAGCAGTACTTC. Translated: CASSIGGRGGSYEQYF.

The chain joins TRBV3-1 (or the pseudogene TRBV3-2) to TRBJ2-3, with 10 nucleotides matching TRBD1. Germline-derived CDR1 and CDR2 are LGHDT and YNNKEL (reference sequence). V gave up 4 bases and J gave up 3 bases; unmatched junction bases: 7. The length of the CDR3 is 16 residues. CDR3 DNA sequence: TGTGCCAGCAGCCGGGGACAGGGGCGGAAAACAGATACGCAGTATTTT. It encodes CASSRGQGRKTDTQYF.

CDR3 residues: CASRSRGLAGGLRELFF. In DNA, the CDR3 is TGTGCCAGCAGATCCCGGGGACTAGCGGGAGGTCTTAGGGAGCTGTTTTTT. The chain has TRBV27 and TRBJ2-2, with 15 positions matching TRBD2. Looked up from germline, CDR1 is MNHEY and CDR2 is SMNVEV (reference sequence). V was clipped by 6 bases and J by 9 bases; unmatched bases: 11. There are 17 residues in the CDR3.

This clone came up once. DNA of the CDR3: TGTGCCAGCAGCTTAGATGGAGCACTAAATGAAAAACTGTTTTTT. This gives the protein CASSLDGALNEKLFF. This chain connects TRBV7-6 to TRBJ1-4; D is unresolved. This CDR3 contains 15 residues. Trimming shortened V by 1 base and J by 5 bases, and 11 bases separated the two germline ends. In germline, CDR1 is SGHVS, CDR2 FNYEAQ.

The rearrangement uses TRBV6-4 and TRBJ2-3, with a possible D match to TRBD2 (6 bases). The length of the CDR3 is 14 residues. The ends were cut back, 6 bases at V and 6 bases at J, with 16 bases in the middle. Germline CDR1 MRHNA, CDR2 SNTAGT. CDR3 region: CASSVTSSADTQYF. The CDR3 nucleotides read TGTGCCAGCAGCGTTACTAGCTCAGCGGATACGCAGTATTTT.

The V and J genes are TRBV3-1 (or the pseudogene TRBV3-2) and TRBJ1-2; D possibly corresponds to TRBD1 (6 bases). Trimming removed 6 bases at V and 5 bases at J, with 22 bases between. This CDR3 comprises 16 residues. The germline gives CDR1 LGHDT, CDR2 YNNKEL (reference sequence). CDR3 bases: TGTGCCAGCAGTCGTGTACAGGGAGGGGGATTTTATGGCTACACCTTC. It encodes CASSRVQGGGFYGYTF.

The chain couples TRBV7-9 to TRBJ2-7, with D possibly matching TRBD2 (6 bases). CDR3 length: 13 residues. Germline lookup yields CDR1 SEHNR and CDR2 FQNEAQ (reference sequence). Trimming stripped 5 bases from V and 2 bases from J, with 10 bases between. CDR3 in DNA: TGTGCCAGCAGCGTGGGGGGACCCTACGAGCAGTACTTC. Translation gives CASSVGGPYEQYF.

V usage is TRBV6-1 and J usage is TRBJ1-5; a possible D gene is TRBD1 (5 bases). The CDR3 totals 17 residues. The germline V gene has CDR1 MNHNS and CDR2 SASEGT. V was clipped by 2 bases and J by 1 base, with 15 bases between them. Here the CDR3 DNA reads TGTGCCAGCAGTGAATGGGACTTCCAGCTGAGCAATCAGCCCCAGCATTTT. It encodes CASSEWDFQLSNQPQHF.

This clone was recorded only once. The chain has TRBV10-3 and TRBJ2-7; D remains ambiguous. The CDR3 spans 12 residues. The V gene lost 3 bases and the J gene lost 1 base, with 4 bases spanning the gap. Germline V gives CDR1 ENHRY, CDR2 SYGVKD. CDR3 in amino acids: CAISDQSYEQYF. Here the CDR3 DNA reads TGTGCCATCAGTGACCAGTCCTACGAGCAGTACTTC.

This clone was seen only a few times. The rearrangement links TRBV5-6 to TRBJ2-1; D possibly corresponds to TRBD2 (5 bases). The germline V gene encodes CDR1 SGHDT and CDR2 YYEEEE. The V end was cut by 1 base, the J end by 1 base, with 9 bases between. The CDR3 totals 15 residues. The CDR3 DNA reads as TGTGCCAGCAGCTTGCCCGGGGTGTCCTACAATGAGCAGTTCTTC. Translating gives CASSLPGVSYNEQFF.

The CDR3 bases are TGTGCCAGCAGTCCCCTCTTCCCAGCGGGTGGCAACTACGAGCAGTACTTC. Amino acid sequence: CASSPLFPAGGNYEQYF. V and J are TRBV27 and TRBJ2-7; tentative D call: TRBD2 (6 bases). The V gene's germline CDR1 is MNHEY and CDR2 SMNVEV (reference sequence). Deletions cut 5 bases from V and 3 bases from J, with 23 bases between. The CDR3 runs to 17 residues.

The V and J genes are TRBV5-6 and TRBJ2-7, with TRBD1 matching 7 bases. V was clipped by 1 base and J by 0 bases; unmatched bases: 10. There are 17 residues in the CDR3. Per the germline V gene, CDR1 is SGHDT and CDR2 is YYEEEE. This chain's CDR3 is CASSLLGGQASSYEQYF. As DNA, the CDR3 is TGTGCCAGCAGCTTGCTAGGCGGACAGGCGTCCTCCTACGAGCAGTACTTC.

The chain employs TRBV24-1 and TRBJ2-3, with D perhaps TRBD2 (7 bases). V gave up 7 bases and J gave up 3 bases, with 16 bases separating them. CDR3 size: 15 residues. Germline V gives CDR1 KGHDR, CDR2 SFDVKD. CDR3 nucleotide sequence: TGTGCCACCAGCCCCGGGGAGGGGACAACAGATACGCAGTATTTT. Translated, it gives CATSPGEGTTDTQYF.

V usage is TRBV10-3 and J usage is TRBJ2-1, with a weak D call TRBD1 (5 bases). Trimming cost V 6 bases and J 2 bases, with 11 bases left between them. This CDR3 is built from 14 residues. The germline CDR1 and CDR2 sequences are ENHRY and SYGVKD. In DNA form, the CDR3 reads TGTGCCATCAGCACAGGCCAGGCCTACAATGAGCAGTTCTTC. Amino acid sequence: CAISTGQAYNEQFF.

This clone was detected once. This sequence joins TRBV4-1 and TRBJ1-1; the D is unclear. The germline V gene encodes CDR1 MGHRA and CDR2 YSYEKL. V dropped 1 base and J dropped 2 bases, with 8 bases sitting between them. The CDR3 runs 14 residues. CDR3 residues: CASSQGPLNTEAFF. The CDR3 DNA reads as TGCGCCAGCAGCCAAGGTCCCCTTAACACTGAAGCTTTCTTT.

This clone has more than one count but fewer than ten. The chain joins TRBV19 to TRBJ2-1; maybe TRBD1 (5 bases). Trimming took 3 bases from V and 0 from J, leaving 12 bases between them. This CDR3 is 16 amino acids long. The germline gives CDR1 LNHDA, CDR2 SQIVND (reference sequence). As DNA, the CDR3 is TGTGCCAGTAGTATCAAGGCCAGGGCCTCCTACAATGAGCAGTTCTTC. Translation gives CASSIKARASYNEQFF.

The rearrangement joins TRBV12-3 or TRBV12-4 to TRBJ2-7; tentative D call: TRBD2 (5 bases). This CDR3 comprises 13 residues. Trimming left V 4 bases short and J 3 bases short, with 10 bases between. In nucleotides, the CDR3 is TGTGCCAGCAGTTGGAGGTTTGGCTACGAGCAGTACTTC. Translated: CASSWRFGYEQYF.

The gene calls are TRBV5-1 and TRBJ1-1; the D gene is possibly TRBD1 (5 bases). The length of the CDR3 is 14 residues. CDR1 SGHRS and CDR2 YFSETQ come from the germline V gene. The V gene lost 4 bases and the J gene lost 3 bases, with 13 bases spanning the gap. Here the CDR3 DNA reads TGCGCCAGCAGCACCGGGGGAGTGGACACTGAAGCTTTCTTT. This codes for CASSTGGVDTEAFF.